This T cell receptor beta chain was recorded in a study of cytomegalovirus exposure and HLA in healthy donors. Notes on the study in general: What TCR beta sequences reportedly achieved was accurate prediction of HLA-A and HLA-B alleles in most subjects. In a later analysis, TCR association rates varied by HLA locus: DRB1 most, HLA-C fewest. TCR beta V- and J-gene trimming, according to a later analysis, was linked to a missense DCLRE1C variant.

CDR1 is SNHLY and CDR2 is FYNNEI in the germline V gene. This CDR3 has 14 amino acids. The germline V and J ends were trimmed by 1 base and 7 bases, with 13 bases remaining between them. Turning to this clone: Its matching antigen is unknown.

PCR employed 60 Vbeta and 13 Jbeta primers. Only in-frame clones appear in the TCRdb table, and some are missing; sequencing was by immunoSEQ multiplex PCR. The top ten hold 5% to 6.5% of the sample, which has roughly 140,000 clones, around 79% seen once. Whereas donors were nominally healthy upon sampling, unrecorded immune exposures were probable. The TCR originated in a man aged 45-65 years in good health and CMV-seropositive. The chain uses TRBV2 and TRBJ1-1; D gene unclear. The sequenced sample was PBMCs. The CDR3: CASSEVTTSGEAFF. The CDR3 DNA follows: TGTGCCAGCAGTGAAGTAACAACATCAGGTGAAGCTTTCTTT.